The sequence of this TCR beta chain was determined in a study of OX40 agonist ivuxolimab in advanced cancers. Study-level background: Allowance was made for prior anti-PD-1, anti-PD-L1 or anti-CTLA-4 therapy, and about 40% had some.

The CDR3 is 15 amino acids. The V gene's germline CDR1 is WSHSY and CDR2 SAAADI. Trimming took 7 bases from V and 0 from J; bases not matched to a gene: 3. Produced via immunoSEQ multiplex PCR; TCRdb's table is partial and in-frame only. The sample shows about 55,000 clones, about 86% of them seen only once. The sequencing here drew on CD4+ or CD8+ T cells sorted from blood, taken in a trial of the OX40 agonist ivuxolimab. The chain recombines TRBV10-2 with TRBJ2-6; TRBD1 matches at 7 bases. This clonotype was obtained from an adult with an advanced solid tumor such as melanoma, head and neck, liver or kidney cancer. CDR3 sequence (DNA): TGCGCCAGCAAACAGGGGATCTCTGGGGCCAACGTCCTGACTTTC. Translating gives CASKQGISGANVLTF.